What follows are 21 T cell receptor beta chains derived from one specimen sequenced in a study of cytomegalovirus exposure and HLA in healthy donors. The PCR employed 60 Vbeta primers together with 13 Jbeta primers. The protocol was immunoSEQ multiplex PCR, while the TCRdb copy is restricted to in-frame clones and leaves out a portion. The data contain tens of thousands of clones, about 69% of them singletons. The sequenced sample consisted of PBMCs. Receptor source: a woman aged 25-40 years in good health and CMV-seronegative.

The V and J genes are TRBV18 and TRBJ2-7; the match to TRBD1 covers 7 bases. Germline values: CDR1 KGHSH, CDR2 LQKENI. After removal of 6 bases from V and 2 bases from J, the junction contained 4 bases not matched to a gene. CDR3 length: 13 residues. The CDR3 coding sequence is TGTGCCAGCTCGTTGACAGGGCCCTACGAGCAGTACGTC. It specifies CASSLTGPYEQYV.

J is TRBJ2-5 and V is TRBV11-2, with a weak D call TRBD1 (7 bases). The germline V gene has CDR1 SGHAT and CDR2 FQNNGV. V was pared by 1 base and J by 11 bases, with 17 bases between. The CDR3 is 14 amino acids. CDR3 DNA: TGTGCCAGCAGCTTAGGCCCCCAGGGGGGTTTGCAGTACTTC. It encodes CASSLGPQGGLQYF.

The chain recombines TRBV2 with TRBJ2-1; D is unclear. The CDR3 covers 11 residues. Trimming pared 3 bases from V and 6 bases from J, leaving 3 bases between. Germline CDR1 SNHLY, CDR2 FYNNEI. CDR3 sequence: CASSDSNEQFF. DNA for the CDR3: TGTGCCAGCAGTGATAGCAATGAGCAGTTCTTC.

This clone was seen once. The chain employs TRBV30 and TRBJ2-3, with D possibly TRBD2 on 5 matching bases. V was clipped by 5 bases and J by 2 bases, with 11 bases between them. From germline, CDR1 is GTSNPN and CDR2 SVGIG (reference sequence). CDR3 size: 13 residues. This CDR3 reads CAWGGLATDTQYF. The CDR3 bases are TGTGCCTGGGGCGGTCTAGCCACAGATACGCAGTATTTT.

The chain links TRBV25-1 to TRBJ1-3, with TRBD1 as a possible D gene (5 bases). Germline loops: CDR1 MGHDK, CDR2 SYGVNS. V gave up 1 base and J gave up 2 bases, with 12 bases separating them. The CDR3 covers 16 residues. CDR3 in amino acids: CASSESVREAGNTIYF. DNA for the CDR3: TGTGCCAGCAGTGAATCGGTCAGGGAGGCTGGAAACACCATATATTTT.

V is TRBV9 and J is TRBJ2-5; 8 bases fit TRBD2. CDR3 size: 15 residues. Germline CDR1 SGDLS, CDR2 YYNGEE. V shed 4 bases and J 0 bases; nucleotides not matched to a gene: 5. CDR3 nucleotide sequence: TGTGCCAGCAGCCGGGGGGGGGTGTACCAAGAGACCCAGTACTTC. Residues: CASSRGGVYQETQYF.

The chain carries TRBV19 and TRBJ1-5; D not resolved. CDR1 and CDR2 from the germline V gene are LNHDA and SQIVND (reference sequence). The length of the CDR3 is 13 residues. V dropped 5 bases and J dropped 6 bases, with 11 bases sitting between them. Written as DNA, the CDR3 is TGTGCCAGTAGTCCCCGGGAGGTTCAGCCCCAGCATTTT. Protein product: CASSPREVQPQHF.

This sequence joins TRBV7-9 and TRBJ2-6; 7 nucleotides line up with TRBD1. Germline CDR1 SEHNR, CDR2 FQNEAQ (reference sequence). The J segment lost 0 bases and the V segment lost 2 bases, leaving 7 bases of the junction unmatched. The CDR3 spans 18 residues. The DNA for the CDR3 is TGTGCCAGCAGCTTACGGGACAGCTCTAACTCTGGGGCCAACGTCCTGACTTTC. It is translated as CASSLRDSSNSGANVLTF.

The rearrangement links TRBV29-1 to TRBJ2-5; 7 nucleotides agree with TRBD2. V was pared by 4 bases and J by 1 base, with 12 bases of the junction left unmatched. Germline CDR1 SQVTM, CDR2 ANQGSEA. The CDR3 has 16 amino acids. CDR3 nucleotides: TGCAGCGTTGTGGGGGGGGTACAGTCGCCCCAAGAGACCCAGTACTTC. It codes for CSVVGGVQSPQETQYF.

The chain uses TRBV28 and TRBJ2-1; 11 positions match TRBD2. The germline gives CDR1 MDHEN, CDR2 SYDVKM. The V segment lost 2 bases and the J segment 7 bases; nucleotides outside the gene matches: 7. The CDR3 spans 16 residues. CDR3 DNA sequence: TGTGCCAGCAGTTTAACCCCGGGACTAGCGGTGAATGAGCAGTTCTTC. Translation: CASSLTPGLAVNEQFF.

J is TRBJ1-5 and V is TRBV5-6, with D perhaps matching TRBD1 (6 bases). This CDR3 is 14 amino acids long. From germline, CDR1 is SGHDT and CDR2 YYEEEE. V lost 4 bases and J lost 7, with 15 bases in between. CDR3 DNA sequence: TGTGCCAGCAGCCAGGGTACAGGGCAACAGCCCCAGCATTTT. Translated, it gives CASSQGTGQQPQHF.

The chain combines TRBV6-5 with TRBJ2-7; D perhaps matches TRBD2 (5 bases). This CDR3 has 13 amino acids. Germline values: CDR1 MNHEY, CDR2 SVGAGI. The V end was cut by 8 bases, the J end by 6 bases, with 17 bases between. CDR3 nucleotide sequence: TGTGCCAGCTATAAGGAGGTCCCCGGCGAGCAGTACTTC. Encoded protein: CASYKEVPGEQYF.

The chain recombines TRBV5-5 with TRBJ1-3; the D gene is possibly TRBD1 (6 bases). Germline values: CDR1 SGHKS, CDR2 YYEKEE (reference sequence). V shed 4 bases and J shed 6 bases, with 20 bases lying between them. The CDR3 runs to 16 residues. The CDR3 DNA is TGTGCCAGCAGCGTCCACCCAGGGGAGAAGGCAAACACCATATATTTT. As protein: CASSVHPGEKANTIYF.

The chain is built from TRBV28 and TRBJ1-2, with 7 nucleotides matching TRBD1. CDR3 length: 15 residues. With V trimmed by 6 bases and J by 7 bases, 14 bases remained unmatched. Germline lookup yields CDR1 MDHEN and CDR2 SYDVKM. Here the CDR3 reads CASSHPRDSSLGYTF. The CDR3 DNA reads as TGTGCCAGCAGCCACCCCCGGGACAGCAGTCTTGGCTACACCTTC.

The chain recombines TRBV7-2 with TRBJ2-1; the match to TRBD2 covers 13 bases. The CDR3 runs 15 residues. Trimming removed 3 bases from V and 13 bases from J; junction bases left unmatched: 9. Looked up from germline, CDR1 is SGHTA and CDR2 is FQGNSA. CDR3 region: CASSFTYTSGGGQFF. Written as DNA, the CDR3 is TGTGCCAGCAGCTTCACCTACACTAGCGGGGGGGGTCAGTTCTTC.

The genes are TRBV19 and TRBJ1-5; possible D gene TRBD1, 6 bases. This CDR3 region has 14 residues. Per the germline V gene, CDR1 is LNHDA and CDR2 is SQIVND (reference sequence). V was trimmed by 5 bases and J by 4 bases, leaving 12 bases between them. The CDR3 DNA reads as TGTGCCAGTAGTCCCGGACAGAAAAATCAGCCCCAGCATTTT. Protein sequence: CASSPGQKNQPQHF.

This clone was detected once. V gene TRBV14 combines with J gene TRBJ2-5; a possible D gene is TRBD1 (6 bases). Germline lookup yields CDR1 SGHDN and CDR2 FVKESK. CDR3 length equals 14 residues. Trimming shortened V by 3 bases and J by 1 base, and 9 bases separated the two germline ends. CDR3 sequence (DNA): TGTGCCAGCAGCCAGGTGACAGGCCAAGAGACCCAGTACTTC. Encoded protein: CASSQVTGQETQYF.

This clone was picked up a small number of times. The chain joins TRBV7-2 to TRBJ1-5; D is possibly TRBD1 (6 bases). The CDR3 is 17 amino acids. The V gene's germline CDR1 is SGHTA and CDR2 FQGNSA. V gave up 1 base and J gave up 1 base, with 14 bases separating them. The CDR3 sequence: CASSLVGTTRSNQPQHF. CDR3 nucleotides: TGTGCCAGCAGCTTAGTAGGGACAACGAGGAGCAATCAGCCCCAGCATTTT.

This chain links TRBV30 with TRBJ2-7, with D possibly being TRBD2 (5 bases). V was trimmed by 5 bases and J by 0 bases, leaving 11 bases between them. The CDR3 consists of 13 residues. The germline V gene encodes CDR1 GTSNPN and CDR2 SVGIG (reference sequence). CDR3 residues: CAWRAVVSYEQYF. CDR3 coding DNA: TGTGCCTGGCGAGCGGTTGTCTCCTACGAGCAGTACTTC.

This clone was counted a single time. The J gene is TRBJ2-7, the V gene TRBV18, with 11 bases aligning to TRBD2. Trimming took 3 bases from V and 0 from J; bases not matched to a gene: 4. The germline V gene has CDR1 KGHSH and CDR2 LQKENI. The CDR3 is made up of 16 amino acids. CDR3 protein: CASSPGTSGSSYEQYF. The CDR3 nucleotides are TGTGCCAGCTCACCCGGGACTAGCGGTAGCTCCTACGAGCAGTACTTC. The full variable domain, completed using reference TRBV18 and TRBJ2-7, is NAGVMQNPRHLVRRRGQEARLRCSPMKGHSHVYWYRQLPEEGLKFMVYLQKENIIDESGMPKERFSAEFPKEGPSILRIQQVVRGDSAAYFCASSPGTSGSSYEQYFGPGTRLTVT.

V and J are TRBV30 and TRBJ1-5, with 7 bases aligning to TRBD1. The CDR3 loop spans 14 amino acids. Trimming cost V 2 bases and J 7 bases; bases outside gene matches: 8. Germline CDR1 GTSNPN, CDR2 SVGIG (reference sequence). Written as DNA, the CDR3 is TGTGCCTGGAGTCGAGAGGGGGCGAGACAGCCCCAGCATTTT. Protein sequence: CAWSREGARQPQHF.